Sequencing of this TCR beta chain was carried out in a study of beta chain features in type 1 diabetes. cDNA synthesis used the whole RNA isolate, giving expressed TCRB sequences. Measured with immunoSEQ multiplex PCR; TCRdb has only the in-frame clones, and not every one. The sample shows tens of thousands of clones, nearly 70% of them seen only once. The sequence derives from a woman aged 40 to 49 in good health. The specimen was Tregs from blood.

CDR3 region: CASSRPTLGSHGYTF. The CDR3 DNA reads TGTGCCAGCAGCCGACCGACTCTTGGGTCCCATGGCTACACCTTC. The V call is TRBV6-6, the J call TRBJ1-2; D is unresolved. The germline V gene encodes CDR1 MNHNY and CDR2 SVGAGI (reference sequence). The V and J ends lost 6 bases and 6 bases respectively, with 20 bases between them. This CDR3 has 15 residues.